This is a list of T cell receptor beta chains from one sample in a study of cytomegalovirus exposure and HLA in healthy donors. TCRdb's copy holds only in-frame clones and misses some; the assay was immunoSEQ multiplex PCR. Here the sample spans 120,000 or so clones, 65% to 75% being singletons. Sequencing was performed on PBMCs. Source of these receptors: a woman between 50 and 59 years old in good health and CMV-seropositive. Each CDR3 is given with its conserved first and last residue. The order of the fields is V gene, clone size, J gene, D gene, CDR3 protein, CDR3 DNA. The D gene is left open where the match is weak. Part of the rows lack a size; the others show once, few, many or a class for expanded clones.

>TRBV27|-|TRBJ1-2|-
CASSEGTKANYGYTF
TGTGCCAGTTCAGAGGGCACGAAAGCTAACTATGGCTACACCTTC
>TRBV29-1|-|TRBJ1-5|-
CSVSEGVARPQHF
TGCAGCGTGTCTGAGGGGGTGGCTCGGCCCCAGCATTTT
>TRBV5-1|-|TRBJ1-1|-
CASSLPRGTGMNTEAFF
TGCGCCAGCAGCTTGCCCAGGGGAACAGGCATGAACACTGAAGCTTTCTTT
>TRBV6-1|-|TRBJ1-1|-
CASSQGMNTEAFF
TGTGCCAGCAGTCAGGGAATGAACACTGAAGCTTTCTTT
>TRBV19|-|TRBJ1-1|TRBD1
CASSMERGRRGAEAFF
TGTGCCAGTAGTATGGAAAGGGGGCGGCGTGGCGCTGAAGCTTTCTTT
>TRBV6-5|-|TRBJ2-5|-
CASSEGQQETQYF
TGTGCCAGCAGTGAAGGACAGCAAGAGACCCAGTACTTC
>TRBV5-1|once|TRBJ1-1|-
CASSLEAARDTEAFF
TGCGCCAGCAGCTTGGAGGCAGCTCGGGACACTGAAGCTTTCTTT
>TRBV12-5|-|TRBJ2-1|TRBD2
CASRGGSSYNEQFF
TGTGCTAGTCGCGGGGGGAGCTCCTACAATGAGCAGTTCTTC
>TRBV14|-|TRBJ1-5|TRBD1
CASSQFSGTVSNQPQHF
TGTGCCAGCAGCCAATTCTCCGGGACAGTTAGCAATCAGCCCCAGCATTTT
>TRBV5-1|-|TRBJ2-2|-
CASSLGQLTGELFF
TGCGCCAGCAGCTTGGGACAGTTGACCGGGGAGCTGTTTTTT
>TRBV7-6|-|TRBJ1-5|TRBD1
CASSFSTARTGRGQPQHF
TGTGCCAGCAGCTTTTCTACCGCGCGGACAGGTCGTGGTCAGCCCCAGCATTTT
>TRBV18|once|TRBJ2-1|-
CASSPEVQGTQFF
TGTGCCAGCTCACCCGAAGTTCAGGGCACGCAGTTCTTC
>TRBV28|-|TRBJ1-1|-
CASSLNFLEAFF
TGTGCCAGCAGTTTAAACTTCTTGGAAGCTTTCTTT
>TRBV4-2|-|TRBJ1-2|TRBD1
CASSQGRTGDGYTF
TGTGCCAGCAGCCAAGGGAGAACAGGGGATGGCTACACCTTC
>TRBV10-3|-|TRBJ1-5|TRBD1
CATQGADQPQHF
TGTGCCACACAGGGGGCTGATCAGCCCCAGCATTTT
>TRBV6-7|-|TRBJ2-3|TRBD1
CASSYGTVGTASDTQYF
TGTGCCAGCAGTTACGGCACCGTGGGGACAGCGAGCGATACGCAGTATTTT
>TRBV4-1|-|TRBJ2-5|-
CASSQGYRGYQETQYF
TGCGCCAGCAGCCAAGGATACCGCGGGTACCAAGAGACCCAGTACTTC
>TRBV2|-|TRBJ1-1|-
CASSPRVGGTEAFF
TGTGCCAGCAGCCCCCGCGTAGGGGGCACTGAAGCTTTCTTT
>TRBV6-1|once|TRBJ1-5|-
CASSDGGQPQHF
TGTGCCAGCAGTGACGGGGGACAGCCCCAGCATTTT
>TRBV10-1|once|TRBJ2-3|TRBD1
CASSSGTGARDTQYF
TGCGCCAGCTCCTCCGGGACAGGGGCAAGAGATACGCAGTATTTT
>TRBV9|few|TRBJ2-5|-
CASSVNPRETQYF
TGTGCCAGCAGCGTTAATCCGAGGGAGACCCAGTACTTC
>TRBV2|once|TRBJ2-4|-
CASRPGLAKNIQYF
TGTGCCTCCCGTCCGGGGTTAGCCAAAAACATTCAGTACTTC
>TRBV2|-|TRBJ2-4|TRBD1
CASSEGQGENIQYF
TGTGCCAGCAGTGAGGGACAGGGCGAAAACATTCAGTACTTC
>TRBV7-9|-|TRBJ2-1|TRBD2
CASSLVVGSRGFDDNEQFF
TGTGCCAGCAGCTTAGTAGTGGGCTCGCGGGGGTTTGATGACAATGAGCAGTTCTTC
>TRBV28|-|TRBJ2-2|TRBD2
CASTPAGDGELFF
TGTGCCAGCACCCCCGCGGGGGACGGGGAGCTGTTTTTT
>TRBV6-5|few|TRBJ2-7|-
CASSYTGGHSYEQYF
TGTGCCAGCAGTTACACGGGGGGCCACTCCTACGAGCAGTACTTC
>TRBV7-9|-|TRBJ2-2|-
CASNRDSNTGELFF
TGTGCCAGCAACCGAGACTCGAACACCGGGGAGCTGTTTTTT
>TRBV5-6|few|TRBJ1-6|-
CASSLQGARNSPLHF
TGTGCCAGCAGCTTACAGGGCGCGAGGAATTCACCCCTCCACTTT
>TRBV5-1|-|TRBJ1-2|TRBD1
CASSAGTGNGYTF
TGCGCCAGCAGCGCCGGGACAGGGAATGGCTACACCTTC
>TRBV5-5|few|TRBJ2-2|TRBD2
CASSWRGVNTGELFF
TGTGCCAGCAGTTGGCGGGGGGTGAACACCGGGGAGCTGTTTTTT
>TRBV6-6|-|TRBJ2-7|-
CASRETASYEQYF
TGTGCCAGCAGAGAGACAGCGTCCTACGAGCAGTACTTC
>TRBV29-1|-|TRBJ1-2|-
CSVAVAEYGYTF
TGCAGCGTTGCGGTCGCTGAGTATGGCTACACCTTC
>TRBV7-6|few|TRBJ1-1|-
CASSLGQNTEAFF
TGTGCCAGCAGCTTAGGACAGAACACTGAAGCTTTCTTT
>TRBV4-2|-|TRBJ2-3|TRBD2
CASSHGTSGAIDTQYF
TGTGCCAGCAGCCACGGGACTAGCGGGGCTATTGATACGCAGTATTTT
>TRBV7-9|-|TRBJ2-1|-
CASSLETGGEQFF
TGTGCCAGCAGCTTAGAGACGGGTGGTGAGCAGTTCTTC
>TRBV19|-|TRBJ1-5|-
CASSMGRGGNQPQHF
TGTGCCAGTAGTATGGGCAGGGGAGGCAATCAGCCCCAGCATTTT
>TRBV10-3|-|TRBJ1-2|-
CAISEYSYGYTF
TGTGCCATCAGTGAGTACAGCTATGGCTACACCTTC
>TRBV9|-|TRBJ1-5|TRBD1
CASSVGPGGLGNQPQHF
TGTGCCAGCAGCGTAGGGCCAGGGGGCTTGGGCAATCAGCCCCAGCATTTT